This T cell receptor (beta chain) was observed in a study of blood T cell repertoires in COVID-19. Study at large: Whether acute or convalescent, the COVID-19 samples came from the United States, Italy and Spain.

With regard to this clone: Other DNA sequences in this specimen translate into the identical CDR3.

In the authors' methods: From reference gene primer amplification, estimates of nucleated cell counts were derived. Here immunoSEQ multiplex PCR was the method, and the copy in TCRdb shows in-frame clones only, minus some. V, J and clone size are taken as reported in that table, and D and trimming were inferred from the DNA itself. The table shows about 250,000 clones, with roughly 88% occurring only once. Enrolled during active infection, Seattle patients were then followed longitudinally. The CDR3 runs 14 residues. V dropped 2 bases and J dropped 3; count of bases not matched to a gene: 2. Germline V gene sequence: CDR1 KGHSH, CDR2 LQKENI.

Specimen: peripheral blood. The chain carries TRBV18 and TRBJ1-1; 8 bases are a match to TRBD1. The receptor's source is a woman aged 80 or over with COVID-19, enrolled during active disease. This CDR3 reads CASSPSTGDTEAFF. For the CDR3, the DNA is TGTGCCAGCTCACCATCGACAGGGGACACTGAAGCTTTCTTT.